The next 21 T cell receptor beta chains were all read from a single sample in a study of cytotoxic CD8 clonotypes in ibrutinib-treated CLL (dated by TCRdb to about 2021). Per the publication, the time point label means: approximately 25 months on ibrutinib. Libraries were made using the immunoSEQ multiplex PCR assay. TCRdb obtained this table from immuneACCESS and retained in-frame rearrangements with V and J assigned. These tables miss some clones; where compared with another copy, unresolved V genes account for less than half of the shortfall, and the remainder is unexplained. Within this sample are fewer than 200,000 clones, with more than 80% of them counted one time only. The leading ten clones occupy roughly 4.6% of the sample. Specimen: PBMCs, collected after 24 months of ibrutinib treatment. These receptors originate from a human donor with chronic lymphocytic leukemia.

Only one count was recorded for this clone. The rearrangement uses TRBV19 and TRBJ1-2, with 9 nucleotides matching TRBD1. The CDR3 runs to 16 residues. J was trimmed by 3 bases and V by 5 bases; bases with no gene match: 10. Germline V lookup: CDR1 LNHDA, CDR2 SQIVND (reference sequence). The CDR3 spells CASSPGQGRGDYGYTF. In nucleotides, the CDR3 is TGTGCCAGTAGTCCAGGACAGGGGCGAGGGGACTATGGCTACACCTTC.

This clone appeared a single time. V usage is TRBV5-1 and J usage is TRBJ2-2; tentatively, D is TRBD2 (5 bases). Per germline, CDR1 SGHRS and CDR2 YFSETQ. This CDR3 spans 15 amino acids. V lost 4 bases, J lost 3 bases, and 13 bases lay in between. The CDR3 sequence: CASSVEGRDTGELFF. The CDR3 DNA follows: TGCGCCAGCAGCGTAGAAGGGAGAGACACCGGGGAGCTGTTTTTT.

The chain joins TRBV6-1 to TRBJ1-1; D is uncertain. V dropped 7 bases and J dropped 3 bases, with 12 bases sitting between them. The CDR3 contains 13 residues. Germline loops: CDR1 MNHNS, CDR2 SASEGT. CDR3 coding DNA: TGTGCCAGCACTGATGGGCTATACACTGAAGCTTTCTTT. Translated: CASTDGLYTEAFF.

A single count supports this clone. The J gene is TRBJ1-3, the V gene TRBV2; no definite D call. V gave up 3 bases and J gave up 0 bases, with 12 bases separating them. CDR1 is SNHLY and CDR2 is FYNNEI in the germline V gene. The CDR3 loop spans 16 amino acids. The CDR3 is CASSEETASSGNTIYF. The CDR3 region has the DNA TGTGCCAGCAGTGAGGAGACTGCGAGCTCTGGAAACACCATATATTTT. Together with reference TRBV2 and TRBJ1-3, the CDR3 gives the full variable domain: EPEVTQTPSHQVTQMGQEVILRCVPISNHLYFYWYRQILGQKVEFLVSFYNNEISEKSEIFDDQFSVERPDGSNFTLKIRSTKLEDSAMYFCASSEETASSGNTIYFGEGSWLTVV.

This clone was recorded a few times. This chain connects TRBV28 to TRBJ2-7, with 11 bases identical to TRBD2. CDR3 length equals 15 residues. Trimming at V came to 3 bases and at J to 0 bases, leaving 1 base not matched to a gene. Germline-derived CDR1 and CDR2 are MDHEN and SYDVKM. In DNA, the CDR3 is TGTGCCAGCAGTTTTAGCGGGAGGGCCTCCTACGAGCAGTACTTC. It yields the protein CASSFSGRASYEQYF.

The chain employs TRBV7-3 and TRBJ2-5; possibly TRBD1 or TRBD2 for D (6 bases each). Germline lookup yields CDR1 SGHTA and CDR2 FQGTGA. The CDR3 runs 16 residues. Trimming stripped 0 bases from V and 4 bases from J, with 15 bases between. The CDR3 is CASSLTPLGGGETQYF. Here the CDR3 DNA reads TGTGCCAGCAGCTTAACCCCTCTGGGGGGCGGAGAGACCCAGTACTTC.

V usage is TRBV25-1 and J usage is TRBJ2-2; D perhaps matches TRBD1 (6 bases). V lost 4 bases and J 7 bases, leaving 13 bases between the germline ends. From germline, CDR1 is MGHDK and CDR2 SYGVNS. This CDR3 is built from 14 residues. CDR3 bases: TGTGCCAGCAGTGTCCAACAGGGTCTCGGGGAGCTGTTTTTT. It encodes CASSVQQGLGELFF. Complete variable domain (other parts from reference TRBV25-1 and TRBJ2-2): EADIYQTPRYLVIGTGKKITLECSQTMGHDKMYWYQQDPGMELHLIHYSYGVNSTEKGDLSSESTVSRIRTEHFPLTLESARPSHTSQYLCASSVQQGLGELFFGEGSRLTVL.

This clone has a single count. V and J are TRBV18 and TRBJ1-6; D is undetermined. V lost 3 bases to trimming and J lost 10 bases, with 13 bases between them. From germline, CDR1 is KGHSH and CDR2 LQKENI. The CDR3 runs to 14 residues. Here the CDR3 reads CASSPRGGHSPLHF. CDR3 coding DNA: TGTGCCAGCTCACCCCGCGGAGGGCACTCACCCCTCCACTTT.

CDR3 nucleotides: TGTGCCAGCAGTACGGACAGGGGTGGCGGTGAAGCTTTCTTT. Protein sequence: CASSTDRGGGEAFF. This chain connects TRBV6-5 to TRBJ1-1; 9 positions match TRBD1. Germline V gene lookup returns CDR1 MNHEY and CDR2 SVGAGI. The V segment lost 5 bases and the J segment 7 bases; nucleotides outside the gene matches: 8. The CDR3 extends over 14 amino acids.

The V call is TRBV28, the J call TRBJ2-5, with D possibly matching TRBD2 (5 bases). CDR1 is MDHEN and CDR2 is SYDVKM in the germline V gene. CDR3 length: 14 residues. V lost 8 bases and J lost 5, with 18 bases in between. The CDR3, as DNA: TGTGCCAGCGACGGGGTTCCTAGAGGGGAGACCCAGTACTTC. Protein: CASDGVPRGETQYF.

The chain is built from TRBV4-2 and TRBJ2-2; 11 positions agree with TRBD2. After removal of 0 bases from V and 6 bases from J, the junction contained 6 bases not matched to a gene. CDR3 length equals 17 residues. In germline, CDR1 is LGHNA, CDR2 YNFKEQ. Here the CDR3 reads CASSQEASGGYAGELFF. The CDR3 bases are TGTGCCAGCAGCCAAGAGGCTAGCGGGGGGTATGCCGGGGAGCTGTTTTTT.

CDR3 sequence (DNA): TGTGCCAGCAGTTTATTGGGACGGAGTGAACTAGCGGGACTTAAAGGGACCCAGTACTTC. It is translated as CASSLLGRSELAGLKGTQYF. The V and J genes are TRBV28 and TRBJ2-5; TRBD2 matches at 10 bases. The V and J ends lost 1 base and 7 bases, in that order; junction bases with no gene match: 21. From germline, CDR1 is MDHEN and CDR2 SYDVKM. The CDR3 consists of 20 residues.

The chain uses TRBV18 and TRBJ2-5; no clear D gene. Between the trimmed V and J ends, which lost 0 bases and 4 bases, there was a span of 9 bases. From germline, CDR1 is KGHSH and CDR2 LQKENI. There are 14 residues in the CDR3. In nucleotides, the CDR3 is TGTGCCAGCTCACCACCAATAGGCAGAGAGACCCAGTACTTC. As protein: CASSPPIGRETQYF.

This clone was detected only once. V and J are TRBV15 and TRBJ1-6; D ambiguous. Per the germline V gene, CDR1 is LNHNV and CDR2 is YYDKDF (reference sequence). The CDR3 length is 13 residues. V was trimmed by 0 bases and J by 9 bases, leaving 6 bases between them. This chain's CDR3 is CATSREWSSPLHF. As DNA, the CDR3 is TGTGCCACCAGCAGAGAGTGGAGTTCACCCCTCCACTTT.

This chain links TRBV6-6 with TRBJ1-2, with D possibly being TRBD1 (5 bases). Trimming took 7 bases from V and 6 from J, leaving 12 bases between them. The germline CDR1 and CDR2 sequences are MNHNY and SVGAGI (reference sequence). The CDR3 is made up of 12 amino acids. The CDR3 nucleotides are TGTGCCAGCACCCCTGGGACGGATGGCTACACCTTC. It is translated as CASTPGTDGYTF.

This clone appeared once. V is TRBV6-6 and J is TRBJ2-7, with TRBD2 matching 9 bases. The junction had 7 bases not matched to a gene; V was cut back by 8 bases and J by 2 bases. CDR1 is MNHNY and CDR2 is SVGAGI in the germline V gene (reference sequence). The CDR3 consists of 14 residues. The CDR3 loop reads CASRVSGGTYEQYF. CDR3 sequence (DNA): TGTGCCAGCCGTGTTAGCGGGGGAACCTACGAGCAGTACTTC.

V usage is TRBV4-3 and J usage is TRBJ1-4; the D is unclear. The CDR3 totals 12 residues. V was trimmed by 3 bases and J by 5 bases, leaving 4 bases between them. The germline V gene has CDR1 LGHNA and CDR2 YSLEER. The chain's CDR3 is CASSHLNEKLFF. CDR3 bases: TGCGCCAGCAGCCACCTCAATGAAAAACTGTTTTTT.

The chain carries TRBV9 and TRBJ1-3; D ambiguous. Per the germline V gene, CDR1 is SGDLS and CDR2 is YYNGEE. The CDR3 covers 16 residues. Trimming took 0 bases from V and 0 from J, leaving 10 bases between them. The DNA of the CDR3 is TGTGCCAGCAGCGTAGCGGCGGCTAACTCTGGAAACACCATATATTTT. It encodes CASSVAAANSGNTIYF. The full variable domain, its missing parts supplied by reference TRBV9 and TRBJ1-3, is DSGVTQTPKHLITATGQRVTLRCSPRSGDLSVYWYQQSLDQGLQFLIQYYNGEERAKGNILERFSAQQFPDLHSELNLSSLELGDSALYFCASSVAAANSGNTIYFGEGSWLTVV.

The rearrangement uses TRBV6-5 and TRBJ1-1; a weak D match, TRBD1 (5 bases). This CDR3 has 11 amino acids. Per germline, CDR1 MNHEY and CDR2 SVGAGI. V dropped 8 bases and J dropped 8 bases, with 12 bases sitting between them. DNA for the CDR3: TGTGCCAGCTATGAGGGACGGGAAGCTTTCTTT. Protein sequence: CASYEGREAFF.

A note on this clone: Within the sample, other DNA sequences also encode this same CDR3. The CDR3 is CASSLFYEQYF. The CDR3 DNA sequence: TGTGCCAGCAGTTTATTCTACGAGCAGTACTTC. The chain couples TRBV28 to TRBJ2-7; D unclear. The ends were cut back, 1 base at V and 3 bases at J, with 1 base in the middle. The CDR3 is made up of 11 amino acids. Germline V gene sequence: CDR1 MDHEN, CDR2 SYDVKM.

The sample holds a few counts of this clone. The chain combines TRBV11-2 with TRBJ1-1; weak D call: TRBD1 (5 bases). V gave up 5 bases and J gave up 1 base, with 11 bases separating them. There are 14 residues in the CDR3. Per the germline V gene, CDR1 is SGHAT and CDR2 is FQNNGV. CDR3: CASSPGTANTEAFF. In DNA form, the CDR3 reads TGTGCCAGCAGCCCCGGGACGGCGAACACTGAAGCTTTCTTT.